This is a list of T cell receptor beta chains from one sample in a study of shared clonotypes between healthy human individuals. Using immunoSEQ multiplex PCR, the repertoire was profiled, and TCRdb retains in-frame clones only, with some absent. Among approximately 1.5 million clones, around 98.5% were seen once, and the ten largest hold 0.3% to 0.45%. The sequenced sample consisted of naive CD4+ T cells sorted from blood. Every receptor here comes from a man in his thirties or forties in good health. Both conserved end residues are trimmed from each CDR3.

>TRBV2|10
ASSLTSHEQF
>TRBV5-1|13
ASSSGLGGVYEQF
>TRBV7-2|10
ASSRPGQKQF
>TRBV30|11
AWSVPGGYGYT
>TRBV11-2|13
ASSLVLTSNYEQY
>TRBV28|11
ATSGGAYNEQF
>TRBV27|11
ASSQLESDTQY
>TRBV27|11
ASTFQRSNEQF
>TRBV29-1|14
SVFAPLGRMNTEAF
>TRBV25-1|11
ASSKTGANVLT
>TRBV2|12
ASRPGTGGYGYT
>TRBV2|9
ASIIYEKLF
>TRBV28|10
ASSLLRHGYT
>TRBV5-5|14
ASSLGTLTGANVLT
>TRBV7-9|11
ASSQEGLYGYT
>TRBV11-2|12
ASRTSGRAPEQF
>TRBV14|12
ASSFVVAGTEAF
>TRBV7-9|15
ANSGPLGTVSGNTIY
>TRBV29-1|10
SVATSTGELF
>TRBV5-1|9
ASSLMRPQH
>TRBV18|13
ASSPNRESNTEAF
>TRBV30|13
AWSVLAVNTGELF
>TRBV18|10
ASSLLDAEQY
>TRBV6-1|17
ASSDRLRVGFYSNQPQH
>TRBV10-1|13
ASSESVDRGYEQY
>TRBV7-6|12
ASSPRPGDTEAF
>TRBV5-1|10
ASSLTADTQY
>TRBV10-1|14
ASSESGGLSTDTQY
>TRBV30|12
AWSDRGLTYEQY
>TRBV27|13
ASSPGLAGGYEQY
>TRBV28|10
ASYQTGLPQY
>TRBV28|12
ASSLVGSINEQF
>TRBV6-1|13
ASRITPLASNEQF
>TRBV11-2|14
ASSLLSGSSTDTQY
>TRBV5-5|12
ASTEGPNTGELF
>TRBV5-4|12
ASSLRGGDTEAF
>TRBV2|12
ASSETGASQPQH
>TRBV1|15
TSSQVLRAQFYNEQF
>TRBV15|13
ATSRGTGDGQPQH
>TRBV5-1|13
ASSSAGTRTDTQY
>TRBV19|13
ASSGGQGSNQPQH
>TRBV28|11
ASSGRTYNEQF
>TRBV11-3|11
ASSRGRAYEQY
>TRBV28|14
ASRPTNRGFAYEQY
>TRBV15|13
ATSRDRQGHEKLF